The 20 T cell receptor beta chains below all came from one sample that was sequenced in a study of siplizumab effects on memory and regulatory T cells. Sequencing used immunoSEQ multiplex PCR; TCRdb keeps in-frame clones, though not all of them. The repertoire holds about 120,000 clones, with around 94% as singletons. Sequencing input: non-Treg CD4+ T cells sorted from blood. The receptors come from a human donor in good health.

The V gene is TRBV10-2, the J gene TRBJ2-7, with 7 bases that match TRBD2. Germline values: CDR1 WSHSY, CDR2 SAAADI. The CDR3 covers 13 residues. V shed 7 bases and J 7 bases; nucleotides not matched to a gene: 10. CDR3 DNA sequence: TGCGCCAGCACGGGGGGTGCGACTCTGGAGCAGTACTTC. Encoded protein: CASTGGATLEQYF.

This chain uses TRBV7-9 with TRBJ2-3; the D gene is possibly TRBD2 (5 bases). CDR1 SEHNR and CDR2 FQNEAQ come from the germline V gene (reference sequence). The CDR3 covers 15 residues. The V end lost 5 bases, the J end lost 2 bases, and 14 bases lay between the germline ends. The DNA for the CDR3 is TGTGCCAGCAGCGGTAACTCGGGGTACACAGATACGCAGTATTTT. Translation gives CASSGNSGYTDTQYF.

V gene TRBV16 combines with J gene TRBJ1-3; no clear D. The germline V and J ends were trimmed by 1 base and 0 bases, with 13 bases remaining between them. The germline gives CDR1 KGHSY, CDR2 FQNENV. The CDR3 totals 17 residues. CDR3 coding DNA: TGTGCCAGCAGCCAATATATCGGGAGCCTCTCTGGAAACACCATATATTTT. This codes for CASSQYIGSLSGNTIYF.

The chain recombines TRBV4-2 with TRBJ2-1; 10 bases match TRBD2. Germline V gene lookup returns CDR1 LGHNA and CDR2 YNFKEQ. The CDR3 runs 16 residues. The trim removed 2 bases at V and 4 bases at J, leaving 5 bases unmatched. Here the CDR3 DNA reads TGTGCCAGCAGCCAATCCAGCGGGAGGGTTTACAATGAGCAGTTCTTC. Its protein product is CASSQSSGRVYNEQFF.

The chain links TRBV15 to TRBJ1-6; D is ambiguous. Trimming removed 1 base from V and 7 bases from J, with 5 bases in between. This CDR3 is built from 13 residues. Germline CDR1 is LNHNV and CDR2 is YYDKDF (reference sequence). CDR3: CATSRALNSPLHF. DNA for the CDR3: TGTGCCACCAGCAGAGCCTTAAATTCACCCCTCCACTTT.

Written as DNA, the CDR3 is TGTGCCAGCAGCCCAAAGCCCCTAGGAACCGGGGAGCTGTTTTTT. Amino acids: CASSPKPLGTGELFF. The chain has TRBV21-1 and TRBJ2-2; the table assigns TRBD2, which was not confirmed against the DNA. TRBV21-1 is annotated as a pseudogene. CDR3 length equals 15 residues.

This clone was counted between two and nine times. The J gene is TRBJ2-2, the V gene TRBV5-1; D remains ambiguous. V lost 0 bases and J lost 4, with 7 bases in between. In germline, CDR1 is SGHRS, CDR2 YFSETQ. CDR3 length: 14 residues. CDR3 loop: CASSLVEPTGELFF. DNA for the CDR3: TGCGCCAGCAGCTTGGTTGAACCCACCGGGGAGCTGTTTTTT.

The V gene is TRBV5-1, the J gene TRBJ2-7; 13 bases are a match to TRBD2. The CDR3 sequence is 15 residues long. CDR1 is SGHRS and CDR2 is YFSETQ in the germline V gene. The V segment lost 3 bases and the J segment 7 bases; nucleotides outside the gene matches: 7. Here the CDR3 DNA reads TGCGCCAGCAGCTCCCCGGGACTAGCGGGGAAGGAGCAGTACTTC. This codes for CASSSPGLAGKEQYF. Drawing the rest from reference TRBV5-1 and TRBJ2-7, the complete variable domain is KAGVTQTPRYLIKTRGQQVTLSCSPISGHRSVSWYQQTPGQGLQFLFEYFSETQRNKGNFPGRFSGRQFSNSRSEMNVSTLELGDSALYLCASSSPGLAGKEQYFGPGTRLTVT.

This clone was recorded only once. The genes are TRBV25-1 and TRBJ1-2; perhaps TRBD1 as D (6 bases). This CDR3 has 14 residues. Between the trimmed V and J ends, which lost 1 base and 4 bases, there was a span of 10 bases. Looked up from germline, CDR1 is MGHDK and CDR2 is SYGVNS. CDR3 sequence (DNA): TGTGCCAGCAGTGAATCAGACAGGAGCTATGGCTACACCTTC. It translates to CASSESDRSYGYTF.

This clone was detected only once. This sequence joins TRBV5-4 and TRBJ1-2, with 9 nucleotides matching TRBD1. V shed 4 bases, J shed 2 bases, and the junction held 3 bases outside the gene matches. Germline V CDR1 and CDR2: SGHNT, YYREEE (reference sequence). The CDR3 spans 14 residues. The CDR3 nucleotides are TGTGCCAGCAGCCCGGACAGGGGAAACTATGGCTACACCTTC. As protein: CASSPDRGNYGYTF.

The chain joins TRBV19 to TRBJ2-3; the D is unclear. In germline, CDR1 is LNHDA, CDR2 SQIVND (reference sequence). The CDR3 runs to 13 residues. V was trimmed by 3 bases and J by 1 base, leaving 5 bases between them. The CDR3 reads CASSITGTDTQYF. Here the CDR3 DNA reads TGTGCCAGTAGTATTACGGGCACAGATACGCAGTATTTT.

The genes are TRBV2 and TRBJ1-2; D possibly corresponds to TRBD1 (5 bases). The CDR3 is 12 amino acids. Trimming took 8 bases from V and 4 from J, leaving 11 bases between them. Germline V CDR1 and CDR2: SNHLY, FYNNEI. The CDR3 DNA reads as TGTGCCAGCGGGACCCATCCCTATGGCTACACCTTC. Translated, it gives CASGTHPYGYTF.

The genes are TRBV4-1 and TRBJ1-6; maybe TRBD1 (6 bases). CDR3 length equals 16 residues. The germline gives CDR1 MGHRA, CDR2 YSYEKL. V was trimmed by 4 bases and J by 10 bases, leaving 20 bases between them. The CDR3 here is CASSPPDSFRNSPLHF. The CDR3 region has the DNA TGCGCCAGCAGCCCACCGGACAGTTTTAGGAACTCACCCCTCCACTTT.

The gene calls are TRBV6-5 and TRBJ1-2, with no clear D. There are 14 residues in the CDR3. The ends were cut back, 4 bases at V and 2 bases at J, with 11 bases in the middle. The germline V gene has CDR1 MNHEY and CDR2 SVGAGI. CDR3 in amino acids: CASSSGHGNYGYTF. In DNA, the CDR3 is TGTGCCAGCAGTTCCGGGCACGGGAACTATGGCTACACCTTC.

The rearrangement links TRBV7-2 to TRBJ1-2, with TRBD1 as a possible D gene (6 bases). Germline V lookup: CDR1 SGHTA, CDR2 FQGNSA. The V gene lost 5 bases and the J gene lost 5 bases, with 18 bases spanning the gap. This CDR3 comprises 15 residues. For the CDR3, the DNA is TGTGCCAGCAGCCCCCTAGGGGGGGCAGGGTATGGCTACACCTTC. This sequence encodes CASSPLGGAGYGYTF.

This clone has just a few counts. The V gene is TRBV5-1, the J gene TRBJ1-5; maybe TRBD1 (6 bases). V lost 4 bases and J lost 8, with 16 bases in between. From germline, CDR1 is SGHRS and CDR2 YFSETQ. The CDR3 is made up of 14 amino acids. CDR3 amino acids: CASSRNRDEEPQHF. As DNA, the CDR3 is TGCGCCAGCAGCAGGAACAGGGACGAGGAGCCCCAGCATTTT.

The table lists this clone with a count of one. CDR3 DNA: TGCGCCAGCAGTTTGACAGGGGGCCCTAACACTGAAGCTTTCTTT. Translated: CASSLTGGPNTEAFF. The chain is built from TRBV5-1 and TRBJ1-1, with 10 bases identical to TRBD1. The CDR3 contains 15 residues. Germline lookup yields CDR1 SGHRS and CDR2 YFSETQ. V lost 5 bases to trimming and J lost 2 bases; unmatched junction nucleotides: 6.

The chain employs TRBV4-1 and TRBJ2-5, with TRBD2 as a possible D gene (6 bases). The CDR3 is 16 amino acids. V was pared by 0 bases and J by 1 base, with 12 bases between. Germline loops: CDR1 MGHRA, CDR2 YSYEKL. The CDR3 sequence: CASSQDRGASQETQYF. CDR3 DNA sequence: TGCGCCAGCAGCCAAGATCGCGGGGCCAGCCAAGAGACCCAGTACTTC.

J is TRBJ2-7 and V is TRBV6-6, with D possibly TRBD2 on 5 matching bases. Trimming pared 6 bases from V and 3 bases from J, leaving 9 bases between. The CDR3 runs 12 residues. The germline CDR1 and CDR2 sequences are MNHNY and SVGAGI (reference sequence). The CDR3 reads CASSPGVYEQYF. Here the CDR3 DNA reads TGTGCCAGCAGCCCCGGGGTCTACGAGCAGTACTTC.

This chain connects TRBV19 to TRBJ1-1; D uncertain. The CDR3 is 11 amino acids. The germline gives CDR1 LNHDA, CDR2 SQIVND (reference sequence). Trimming stripped 3 bases from V and 10 bases from J, with 9 bases between. The CDR3 DNA sequence: TGTGCCAGTAGTATCCGGGATGGAGCTTTCTTT. This encodes CASSIRDGAFF.